These 14 T cell receptor beta chains were all obtained from the same sample, sequenced in a study of cytotoxic CD8 clonotypes in ibrutinib-treated CLL. The assay was immunoSEQ multiplex PCR, and TCRdb's table has in-frame clones only and misses some. The table lists approximately 7,100 clones, under 85% of them singletons, with roughly 3.8% in the top ten. Sequenced material: PBMCs, taken before ibrutinib treatment. These receptors originate from a human donor with chronic lymphocytic leukemia.

The J gene is TRBJ2-7, the V gene TRBV19, with D tentatively TRBD1 (6 bases). The germline CDR1 and CDR2 sequences are LNHDA and SQIVND (reference sequence). This CDR3 spans 16 amino acids. Trimming pared 1 base from V and 1 base from J, leaving 14 bases between. CDR3 DNA: TGTGCCAGTAGTATAGGAGCAGGGGTCGGGTCCTACGAGCAGTACTTC. Its translation: CASSIGAGVGSYEQYF. Full variable domain (rest looked up from reference TRBV19 and TRBJ2-7): DGGITQSPKYLFRKEGQNVTLSCEQNLNHDAMYWYRQDPGQGLRLIYYSQIVNDFQKGDIAEGYSVSREKKESFPLTVTSAQKNPTAFYLCASSIGAGVGSYEQYFGPGTRLTVT.

The chain carries TRBV19 and TRBJ1-2; the D gene is possibly TRBD1 (6 bases). The CDR3 extends over 12 amino acids. CDR1 is LNHDA, CDR2 SQIVND, per germline (reference sequence). Trimming took 5 bases from V and 7 from J, leaving 11 bases between them. CDR3 sequence (DNA): TGTGCCAGTAGTGACCAGGGGCCTGGCTACACCTTC. It encodes CASSDQGPGYTF.

The chain has TRBV7-8 and TRBJ2-1, with TRBD2 matching over 13 bases. The junction had 4 bases not matched to a gene; V was cut back by 5 bases and J by 9 bases. CDR3 size: 14 residues. Germline V gene data show CDR1 as SGHVS and CDR2 as FQNEAQ. In DNA, the CDR3 is TGTGCCAGCAGCACTAGACTAGCGGGAGGTGAGCAGTTCTTC. As protein: CASSTRLAGGEQFF.

Here the CDR3 reads CASSLGSEREYDTQYF. CDR3 DNA: TGCGCCAGCAGCTTGGGGTCCGAGCGGGAGTACGATACGCAGTATTTT. This chain links TRBV5-1 with TRBJ2-3; 8 bases agree with TRBD2. The CDR3 spans 16 residues. Germline V gene data show CDR1 as SGHRS and CDR2 as YFSETQ. The V segment lost 0 bases and the J segment 6 bases; nucleotides outside the gene matches: 9.

As DNA, the CDR3 is TGTGCCAGCAGCTTAGGGAACGATGAGACCCAGTACTTC. It yields the protein CASSLGNDETQYF. V and J are TRBV7-2 and TRBJ2-5; D is ambiguous. Looked up from germline, CDR1 is SGHTA and CDR2 is FQGNSA. The CDR3 contains 13 residues. With 1 base removed from V and 5 bases from J, the gap between germline ends came to 8 bases.

The chain uses TRBV28 and TRBJ1-4; D gene unclear. The germline V and J ends were trimmed by 7 bases and 4 bases, with 16 bases remaining between them. From germline, CDR1 is MDHEN and CDR2 SYDVKM. The CDR3 is 15 residues long. This CDR3 reads CASTLDGSGNEKLFF. CDR3 DNA sequence: TGTGCCAGCACCCTGGACGGGTCGGGTAATGAAAAACTGTTTTTT.

The chain couples TRBV7-8 to TRBJ2-7, with a tentative D call TRBD2 (7 bases). The CDR3 is 14 amino acids. CDR1 is SGHVS and CDR2 is FQNEAQ in the germline V gene. The ends were cut back, 7 bases at V and 6 bases at J, with 19 bases in the middle. The CDR3 nucleotides read TGTGCCAGCACTAAGGGGGGGCCACCCCTCGAGCAGTACTTC. Translation: CASTKGGPPLEQYF.

The chain has TRBV7-2 and TRBJ2-4; tentatively, D is TRBD2 (6 bases). Between the trimmed V and J ends, which lost 3 bases and 1 base, there was a span of 13 bases. This CDR3 region has 16 residues. Germline V gene lookup returns CDR1 SGHTA and CDR2 FQGNSA. The CDR3 here is CASSFAGTGAKNIQYF. DNA of the CDR3: TGTGCCAGCAGCTTTGCGGGGACCGGGGCCAAAAACATTCAGTACTTC.

This chain uses TRBV7-3 with TRBJ2-1, with D perhaps matching TRBD2 (7 bases). This CDR3 comprises 13 residues. Trimming took 5 bases from V and 9 from J, leaving 14 bases between them. Germline V gene data show CDR1 as SGHTA and CDR2 as FQGTGA. In nucleotides, the CDR3 is TGTGCCAGCAGCCTAGAGGGAGGGGGTGAGCAGTTCTTC. It is translated as CASSLEGGGEQFF.

This sequence joins TRBV5-1 and TRBJ2-5; 12 bases agree with TRBD2. V shed 7 bases and J 1 base; nucleotides not matched to a gene: 11. The CDR3 loop spans 17 amino acids. Per the germline V gene, CDR1 is SGHRS and CDR2 is YFSETQ. The CDR3 coding sequence is TGCGCCAGCCGACGGGCTAGCGGGAGGGCCGCCCAAGAGACCCAGTACTTC. Protein: CASRRASGRAAQETQYF.

The chain uses TRBV4-3 and TRBJ2-1; the match to TRBD2 covers 10 bases. The CDR3 covers 15 residues. CDR1 LGHNA and CDR2 YSLEER come from the germline V gene. The J segment lost 2 bases and the V segment lost 2 bases, leaving 0 bases of the junction unmatched. CDR3 region: CASSQTSGAYNEQFF. In DNA form, the CDR3 reads TGCGCCAGCAGCCAAACTAGCGGGGCCTACAATGAGCAGTTCTTC.

This clone has more than one count but fewer than ten. V and J are TRBV10-3 and TRBJ2-1, with D hard to call. CDR1 and CDR2 (germline): ENHRY, SYGVKD. CDR3 length: 12 residues. V gave up 0 bases and J gave up 9 bases, with 6 bases separating them. The CDR3 DNA is TGTGCCATCAGTGAGTCAGTTAGTGAGCAGTTCTTC. Translating it yields CAISESVSEQFF.

The V call is TRBV28, the J call TRBJ1-1, with a weak D call TRBD1 (6 bases). From germline, CDR1 is MDHEN and CDR2 SYDVKM. The CDR3 runs 14 residues. V was cut by 6 bases and J by 4 bases, with 15 bases left in between. The DNA for the CDR3 is TGTGCCAGCAGCCCTCCGGGGGCCGTCACTGAAGCTTTCTTT. Translation: CASSPPGAVTEAFF.

The V call is TRBV2, the J call TRBJ2-5; TRBD2 aligns across 11 bases. In germline, CDR1 is SNHLY, CDR2 FYNNEI. The ends lost 8 bases at V and 4 bases at J; junction bases unmatched: 9. This CDR3 has 15 amino acids. The CDR3: CASLLAGGPVETQYF. The CDR3 DNA reads as TGTGCCAGCTTATTAGCGGGGGGGCCCGTAGAGACCCAGTACTTC.